The 25 T cell receptor beta chains reported below all come from one sample, sequenced in a study of blood T cell repertoires in COVID-19. The assay was immunoSEQ multiplex PCR, and TCRdb's table has in-frame clones only and misses some. The sample has roughly 110,000 clones, about 89% seen once; the top ten hold 4% to 5%. Sequencing used peripheral blood. These receptors all stem from a man aged 35 to 55 with acute or convalescent COVID-19.

The genes are TRBV4-2 and TRBJ2-7, with TRBD1 matching 7 bases. This CDR3 spans 15 amino acids. Germline CDR1 is LGHNA and CDR2 is YNFKEQ. After removal of 0 bases from V and 2 bases from J, the junction contained 4 bases not matched to a gene. The CDR3 DNA reads as TGTGCCAGCAGCCAAGAAGGGGACAGAACCTACGAGCAGTACTTC. Its protein product is CASSQEGDRTYEQYF.

This chain links TRBV6-1 with TRBJ2-2, with D unresolved. V dropped 0 bases and J dropped 7 bases, with 6 bases sitting between them. Per the germline V gene, CDR1 is MNHNS and CDR2 is SASEGT. This CDR3 is 13 amino acids long. CDR3 DNA: TGTGCCAGCAGTGAAGCGAGGAGCGGGGAGCTGTTTTTT. It yields the protein CASSEARSGELFF.

CDR3 protein: CASSLPGTGDHEQYF. In DNA form, the CDR3 reads TGTGCCAGCAGCTTACCCGGGACAGGGGACCACGAGCAGTACTTC. This chain uses TRBV11-2 with TRBJ2-7; TRBD1 matches at 10 bases. The germline CDR1 and CDR2 sequences are SGHAT and FQNNGV. The V and J ends lost 2 bases and 5 bases, in that order; junction bases with no gene match: 6. This CDR3 region has 15 residues.

The chain has TRBV6-2 or TRBV6-3 and TRBJ2-2; perhaps TRBD2 as D (7 bases). CDR1 is MNHEY, CDR2 SVGEGT, per germline. The CDR3 consists of 16 residues. V lost 2 bases and J lost 4, with 14 bases in between. CDR3 region: CASSYPRGAPTGELFF. The CDR3 DNA sequence: TGTGCCAGCAGTTACCCCCGGGGGGCCCCCACCGGGGAGCTGTTTTTT.

The chain links TRBV19 to TRBJ2-1; TRBD2 might be the D (6 bases). CDR3 size: 15 residues. Deletions cut 2 bases from V and 7 bases from J, with 15 bases between. Germline loops: CDR1 LNHDA, CDR2 SQIVND (reference sequence). In DNA form, the CDR3 reads TGTGCCAGTAGTATAACGCGGGGCCTTCGGAATGAGCAGTTCTTC. Protein: CASSITRGLRNEQFF.

This clone was counted a single time. The CDR3 DNA reads as TGTGCCATCAGTGAGAGAGGACAGGGGAGAGATACGCAGTATTTT. Amino acid sequence: CAISERGQGRDTQYF. This chain uses TRBV10-3 with TRBJ2-3, with 9 positions matching TRBD1. Per germline, CDR1 ENHRY and CDR2 SYGVKD. This CDR3 spans 15 amino acids. The V and J ends lost 2 bases and 5 bases, in that order; junction bases with no gene match: 5.

About this clone itself: The germline gene is not matched at one end of the junction; a read error may be the cause. The chain employs TRBV6-2 or TRBV6-3 and TRBJ2-5, with no clear D. CDR1 and CDR2 (germline): MNHEY, SVGEGT. This CDR3 has 12 residues. CDR3 in amino acids: CASSYSGESQYF. In DNA, the CDR3 is TGTGCCAGCAGTTACTCAGGAGAGTCCCAGTACTTC.

The CDR3 DNA follows: TGTGCCAGCAGTTGGGGACAAGAGGCTGGAAACACCATATATTTT. Protein product: CASSWGQEAGNTIYF. This chain uses TRBV7-2 with TRBJ1-3; perhaps TRBD1 as D (6 bases). CDR3 size: 15 residues. Germline assignment: CDR1 SGHTA and CDR2 FQGNSA. V was clipped by 6 bases and J by 2 bases, with 14 bases between them.

V is TRBV3-1 (or the pseudogene TRBV3-2) and J is TRBJ2-3; TRBD2 might be the D (5 bases). The CDR3 sequence is 15 residues long. Germline CDR1 is LGHDT and CDR2 is YNNKEL (reference sequence). Trimming left V 4 bases short and J 3 bases short, with 14 bases between. CDR3 in amino acids: CASSPGLRGTDTQYF. CDR3 nucleotides: TGTGCCAGCAGCCCCGGTCTCCGGGGAACAGATACGCAGTATTTT.

The chain couples TRBV6-5 to TRBJ1-4; the D gene is possibly TRBD1 (5 bases). V was pared by 6 bases and J by 5 bases, with 16 bases between. Germline lookup yields CDR1 MNHEY and CDR2 SVGAGI. The CDR3 runs 15 residues. The CDR3 loop is CASRTGGALNEKLFF. The DNA of the CDR3 is TGTGCCAGCAGAACGGGAGGGGCACTAAATGAAAAACTGTTTTTT.

The chain recombines TRBV19 with TRBJ1-1; D is perhaps TRBD1 (6 bases). V was pared by 4 bases and J by 3 bases, with 12 bases between. Looked up from germline, CDR1 is LNHDA and CDR2 is SQIVND (reference sequence). The CDR3 is 14 amino acids. CDR3 sequence reads: CASSRKQGYTEAFF. DNA of the CDR3: TGTGCCAGTAGTAGAAAACAGGGATACACTGAAGCTTTCTTT.

This chain joins TRBV6-5 and TRBJ1-3; D may be TRBD1 (6 bases). Trimming removed 4 bases at V and 6 bases at J, with 10 bases between. CDR1 and CDR2 (germline): MNHEY, SVGAGI. The CDR3 loop spans 13 amino acids. CDR3 bases: TGTGCCAGCAGTTTGGACAGCCCAAACACCATATATTTT. Translated, it gives CASSLDSPNTIYF.

The rearrangement links TRBV2 to TRBJ1-5, with TRBD1 as a possible D gene (6 bases). Germline loops: CDR1 SNHLY, CDR2 FYNNEI. The germline V and J ends were trimmed by 7 bases and 7 bases, with 11 bases remaining between them. This CDR3 region has 12 residues. DNA of the CDR3: TGTGCCAGCAAGGGGGATGGACAGCCCCAGCATTTT. The encoded protein is CASKGDGQPQHF.

CDR3 sequence: CASSLTAEPTEAFF. For the CDR3, the DNA is TGTGCCAGCAGCTTAACTGCGGAGCCCACTGAAGCTTTCTTT. The gene calls are TRBV7-8 and TRBJ1-1; unclear D gene. CDR1 and CDR2 from the germline V gene are SGHVS and FQNEAQ. The CDR3 is 14 residues long. V gave up 2 bases and J gave up 4 bases, with 11 bases separating them.

The chain employs TRBV9 and TRBJ1-1, with 7 bases identical to TRBD1. With 6 bases clipped from V and 6 bases from J, the junction kept 11 bases outside the gene matches. In germline, CDR1 is SGDLS, CDR2 YYNGEE. This CDR3 is 14 amino acids long. CDR3 DNA sequence: TGTGCCAGCACCGCAAACAGGGGTAATGCTGAAGCTTTCTTT. It is translated as CASTANRGNAEAFF.

CDR3 region: CASSVAGEYSGNTIYF. The CDR3 coding sequence is TGTGCCAGCAGCGTAGCCGGGGAATACTCTGGAAACACCATATATTTT. The rearrangement uses TRBV9 and TRBJ1-3; D remains unclear. Germline lookup yields CDR1 SGDLS and CDR2 YYNGEE. The CDR3 sequence is 16 residues long. Trimming pared 0 bases from V and 0 bases from J, leaving 10 bases between.

The chain recombines TRBV5-6 with TRBJ1-1, with a possible D match to TRBD1 (5 bases). The CDR3 loop spans 16 amino acids. The germline V gene encodes CDR1 SGHDT and CDR2 YYEEEE. V gave up 4 bases and J gave up 1 base, with 17 bases separating them. This CDR3 is CASSQAGGARNTEAFF. CDR3 bases: TGTGCCAGCAGCCAGGCCGGAGGGGCCCGGAACACTGAAGCTTTCTTT.

J is TRBJ2-5 and V is TRBV18; 13 nucleotides agree with TRBD2. Looked up from germline, CDR1 is KGHSH and CDR2 is LQKENI. After removal of 3 bases from V and 4 bases from J, the junction contained 8 bases not matched to a gene. The CDR3 spans 17 residues. The CDR3 loop reads CASSPRTSGSKGETQYF. In nucleotides, the CDR3 is TGTGCCAGCTCACCCCGGACTAGCGGGAGTAAAGGAGAGACCCAGTACTTC. Variable domain in full (rest from reference TRBV18 and TRBJ2-5): NAGVMQNPRHLVRRRGQEARLRCSPMKGHSHVYWYRQLPEEGLKFMVYLQKENIIDESGMPKERFSAEFPKEGPSILRIQQVVRGDSAAYFCASSPRTSGSKGETQYFGPGTRLLVL.

The chain has TRBV5-1 and TRBJ1-4; a possible D gene is TRBD1 (6 bases). Germline-derived CDR1 and CDR2 are SGHRS and YFSETQ. This CDR3 region has 17 residues. V lost 0 bases to trimming and J lost 0 bases, with 12 bases between them. The CDR3 nucleotides read TGCGCCAGCAGCTTGGGTCTCAGGGGAGCAACTAATGAAAAACTGTTTTTT. Translating it yields CASSLGLRGATNEKLFF.

The chain combines TRBV4-2 with TRBJ1-5; 7 nucleotides match TRBD1. This CDR3 is built from 21 residues. V dropped 3 bases and J dropped 6; count of bases not matched to a gene: 26. Germline CDR1 and CDR2: LGHNA and YNFKEQ. In DNA form, the CDR3 reads TGTGCCAGCAGCCATCACACCCCAGGAAGCAGGGGGGCAGGAGCATCTCAGCCCCAGCATTTT. Translated: CASSHHTPGSRGAGASQPQHF.

The chain is built from TRBV19 and TRBJ1-3, with D perhaps TRBD1 (5 bases). The V end lost 6 bases, the J end lost 0 bases, and 9 bases lay between the germline ends. CDR1 and CDR2 from the germline V gene are LNHDA and SQIVND (reference sequence). The CDR3 covers 14 residues. The CDR3 here is CASRQGHSGNTIYF. The CDR3 DNA is TGTGCCAGTAGGCAGGGCCACTCTGGAAACACCATATATTTT.

The CDR3, as DNA: TGTGCCAGCAACCTAGGGGCGTACACTGAAGCTTTCTTT. Residues: CASNLGAYTEAFF. The V call is TRBV28, the J call TRBJ1-1; the D gene is possibly TRBD1 (5 bases). V was cut by 7 bases and J by 3 bases, with 12 bases left in between. The CDR3 sequence is 13 residues long. Germline values: CDR1 MDHEN, CDR2 SYDVKM.

The V gene is TRBV9, the J gene TRBJ1-6, with TRBD1 as a possible D gene (5 bases). Germline CDR1 and CDR2: SGDLS and YYNGEE. The CDR3 is made up of 15 amino acids. V gave up 4 bases and J gave up 8 bases, with 16 bases separating them. CDR3 bases: TGTGCCAGCAGCCCCCGTTGGGGAGGGGATTCACCCCTCCACTTT. Protein product: CASSPRWGGDSPLHF.

This chain uses TRBV19 with TRBJ2-3; TRBD2 might be the D (5 bases). V lost 3 bases and J lost 4, with 11 bases in between. CDR1 is LNHDA, CDR2 SQIVND, per germline (reference sequence). The CDR3 extends over 14 amino acids. The CDR3 DNA follows: TGTGCCAGTAGTATCATGGGAGCCGCAGATACGCAGTATTTT. Residues: CASSIMGAADTQYF.

The chain links TRBV30 to TRBJ1-1, with TRBD1 identical over 10 bases. The CDR3 runs 15 residues. Per the germline V gene, CDR1 is GTSNPN and CDR2 is SVGIG (reference sequence). With 6 bases clipped from V and 0 bases from J, the junction kept 7 bases outside the gene matches. The CDR3 bases are TGTGCCTGCCCTCAGGGACAGGGGATGAACACTGAAGCTTTCTTT. It codes for CACPQGQGMNTEAFF. Full variable domain (outside the CDR3, taken from reference TRBV30 and TRBJ1-1): SQTIHQWPATLVQPVGSPLSLECTVEGTSNPNLYWYRQAAGRGLQLLFYSVGIGQISSEVPQNLSASRPQDRQFILSSKKLLLSDSGFYLCACPQGQGMNTEAFFGQGTRLTVV.